Listed below are T cell receptor beta chains from one sample, sequenced in a study of cytomegalovirus exposure and HLA in healthy donors. Profiled with immunoSEQ multiplex PCR; TCRdb holds only in-frame clones, not every one. The table shows 180,000 or so clones, with roughly nine tenths occurring only once. The specimen was PBMCs. The receptors originated from a man between 25 and 39 years old in good health and CMV-seropositive. Each CDR3 is given with its conserved first and last residue. Each record gives: CDR3 protein, CDR3 DNA, clone size, J gene, V gene, D gene. D genes are given only for firm matches. Clone size is not always given. Where it is, it says once, few, many or a class for expanded clones.

CDR3 protein: CASSVATDRGEAFF
CDR3 DNA: TGTGCCAGCAGCGTAGCCACGGACAGGGGTGAAGCTTTCTTT
clone size: .
J gene: TRBJ1-1
V gene: TRBV9
D gene: TRBD1

CDR3 protein: CASSSTRLAGGRGTDTQYF
CDR3 DNA: TGTGCCAGCAGCTCGACACGACTAGCGGGTGGGCGGGGCACAGATACGCAGTATTTT
clone size: .
J gene: TRBJ2-3
V gene: TRBV11-2
D gene: TRBD2

CDR3 protein: CASSHVPTPYGYTF
CDR3 DNA: TGTGCCAGCAGCCATGTTCCGACACCCTATGGCTACACCTTC
clone size: once
J gene: TRBJ1-2
V gene: TRBV7-2
D gene: .

CDR3 protein: CASSLMAPIGGELFF
CDR3 DNA: TGTGCCAGCAGCTTAATGGCCCCGATCGGGGGGGAGCTGTTTTTT
clone size: .
J gene: TRBJ2-2
V gene: TRBV7-3
D gene: .

CDR3 protein: CASSQALALGANYGYTF
CDR3 DNA: TGCGCCAGCAGCCAAGCCCTGGCCCTCGGTGCTAACTATGGCTACACCTTC
clone size: .
J gene: TRBJ1-2
V gene: TRBV4-3
D gene: .

CDR3 protein: CSARDEKLFF
CDR3 DNA: TGCAGTGCTAGAGATGAAAAACTGTTTTTT
clone size: .
J gene: TRBJ1-4
V gene: TRBV20-1
D gene: .

CDR3 protein: CASSSGTGSLANTGELFF
CDR3 DNA: TGCGCCAGCAGCTCCGGGACAGGGTCCCTTGCGAACACCGGGGAGCTGTTTTTT
clone size: .
J gene: TRBJ2-2
V gene: TRBV5-1
D gene: TRBD1

CDR3 protein: CASSSGVVEKLFF
CDR3 DNA: TGTGCCAGCAGCTCAGGGGTCGTTGAAAAACTGTTTTTT
clone size: few
J gene: TRBJ1-4
V gene: TRBV28
D gene: .

CDR3 protein: CASSGWTVTNTGELFF
CDR3 DNA: TGTGCCAGCAGCGGATGGACAGTTACGAACACCGGGGAGCTGTTTTTT
clone size: .
J gene: TRBJ2-2
V gene: TRBV7-2
D gene: .

CDR3 protein: CASSLATVSYGYTF
CDR3 DNA: TGCGCCAGCAGCTTGGCTACGGTGAGCTATGGCTACACCTTC
clone size: .
J gene: TRBJ1-2
V gene: TRBV5-1
D gene: .

CDR3 protein: CASSLVRGARTEAFF
CDR3 DNA: TGTGCCAGCAGCTTAGTCAGGGGCGCGAGGACTGAAGCTTTCTTT
clone size: .
J gene: TRBJ1-1
V gene: TRBV11-2
D gene: .

CDR3 protein: CASSLSRVLTYNEQFF
CDR3 DNA: TGTGCCAGCAGTTTATCTCGGGTACTAACCTACAATGAGCAGTTCTTC
clone size: .
J gene: TRBJ2-1
V gene: TRBV27
D gene: .

CDR3 protein: CASSEPAGGSYEQYF
CDR3 DNA: TGTGCCAGCAGTGAACCGGCGGGGGGTTCCTACGAGCAGTACTTC
clone size: once
J gene: TRBJ2-7
V gene: TRBV6-1
D gene: TRBD2

CDR3 protein: CASQPSGITDTQYF
CDR3 DNA: TGTGCCAGCCAACCTAGCGGGATCACAGATACGCAGTATTTT
clone size: .
J gene: TRBJ2-3
V gene: TRBV27
D gene: TRBD2

CDR3 protein: CASSNSPRGESSYEQYF
CDR3 DNA: TGTGCCAGCAGCAACTCTCCCAGGGGGGAAAGCTCCTACGAGCAGTACTTC
clone size: .
J gene: TRBJ2-7
V gene: TRBV21-1
D gene: .

CDR3 protein: CASSQDSYNEQFF
CDR3 DNA: TGTGCCAGCAGCCAAGACAGCTACAATGAGCAGTTCTTC
clone size: .
J gene: TRBJ2-1
V gene: TRBV4-2
D gene: .

CDR3 protein: CASSQAFDEQFF
CDR3 DNA: TGTGCCAGCAGCCAAGCGTTTGATGAGCAGTTCTTC
clone size: .
J gene: TRBJ2-1
V gene: TRBV14
D gene: .

CDR3 protein: CASSLGLAWQETQYF
CDR3 DNA: TGTGCCAGCAGCTTGGGCCTTGCTTGGCAAGAGACCCAGTACTTC
clone size: .
J gene: TRBJ2-5
V gene: TRBV5-6
D gene: .

CDR3 protein: CASSEGPQGPYTDTQYF
CDR3 DNA: TGTGCCAGCAGTGAAGGGCCCCAGGGACCTTACACAGATACGCAGTATTTT
clone size: .
J gene: TRBJ2-3
V gene: TRBV6-1
D gene: .

CDR3 protein: CASGFSDRGNQPQHF
CDR3 DNA: TGTGCTAGTGGTTTCTCGGACAGGGGCAATCAGCCCCAGCATTTT
clone size: once
J gene: TRBJ1-5
V gene: TRBV12-5
D gene: TRBD1

CDR3 protein: CASSVLDEQYF
CDR3 DNA: TGTGCCAGCAGCGTGTTGGACGAGCAGTACTTC
clone size: .
J gene: TRBJ2-7
V gene: TRBV11-2
D gene: .

CDR3 protein: CASSLSGGTYEQYF
CDR3 DNA: TGTGCCAGCAGCTTATCGGGCGGCACCTACGAGCAGTACTTC
clone size: .
J gene: TRBJ2-7
V gene: TRBV7-6
D gene: .

CDR3 protein: CASSPDGNTDTQYF
CDR3 DNA: TGTGCCAGCTCACCAGATGGGAACACAGATACGCAGTATTTT
clone size: .
J gene: TRBJ2-3
V gene: TRBV18
D gene: .

CDR3 protein: CASSPGDDYGYTF
CDR3 DNA: TGTGCCAGCTCACCAGGGGATGACTATGGCTACACCTTC
clone size: .
J gene: TRBJ1-2
V gene: TRBV18
D gene: .

CDR3 protein: CASKPDVWNTEAFF
CDR3 DNA: TGTGCCAGCAAGCCTGACGTTTGGAACACTGAAGCTTTCTTT
clone size: .
J gene: TRBJ1-1
V gene: TRBV6-4
D gene: .

CDR3 protein: CASSRSGSETQYF
CDR3 DNA: TGTGCCAGCAGTCGATCGGGCTCGGAGACCCAGTACTTC
clone size: .
J gene: TRBJ2-5
V gene: TRBV6-5
D gene: .

CDR3 protein: CASNPQGSAYNEQFF
CDR3 DNA: TGTGCCAGCAACCCACAGGGGTCGGCCTACAATGAGCAGTTCTTC
clone size: .
J gene: TRBJ2-1
V gene: TRBV9
D gene: TRBD1

CDR3 protein: CASSPDRGNTGELFF
CDR3 DNA: TGTGCCAGCAGTCCGGACAGGGGGAACACCGGGGAGCTGTTTTTT
clone size: .
J gene: TRBJ2-2
V gene: TRBV6-5
D gene: TRBD1

CDR3 protein: CASSSGGVNEKLFF
CDR3 DNA: TGTGCCAGCAGTTCCGGGGGGGTGAATGAAAAACTGTTTTTT
clone size: .
J gene: TRBJ1-4
V gene: TRBV6-6
D gene: .

CDR3 protein: CASSRGRSAATGELFF
CDR3 DNA: TGTGCCAGCAGTCGGGGTAGGTCCGCGGCCACCGGGGAGCTGTTTTTT
clone size: once
J gene: TRBJ2-2
V gene: TRBV27
D gene: .

CDR3 protein: CASSRGGQFNPLHF
CDR3 DNA: TGTGCCAGCAGCCGGGGGGGACAGTTTAACCCCCTCCACTTT
clone size: .
J gene: TRBJ1-6
V gene: TRBV9
D gene: TRBD1

CDR3 protein: CSVGRAGADTQYF
CDR3 DNA: TGCAGCGTTGGTCGGGCGGGAGCAGATACGCAGTATTTT
clone size: .
J gene: TRBJ2-3
V gene: TRBV29-1
D gene: TRBD2

CDR3 protein: CASTYGAIAKNIQYF
CDR3 DNA: TGTGCCAGCACCTATGGGGCAATAGCCAAAAACATTCAGTACTTC
clone size: few
J gene: TRBJ2-4
V gene: TRBV2
D gene: .

CDR3 protein: CASSSGTGLYEQYF
CDR3 DNA: TGTGCCAGCAGTTCCGGGACAGGACTCTACGAGCAGTACTTC
clone size: .
J gene: TRBJ2-7
V gene: TRBV28
D gene: TRBD1

CDR3 protein: CASSEGTARGETQYF
CDR3 DNA: TGTGCCAGCAGTGAAGGGACAGCCCGGGGCGAGACCCAGTACTTC
clone size: .
J gene: TRBJ2-5
V gene: TRBV6-1
D gene: .

CDR3 protein: CSARTSGRLDTQYF
CDR3 DNA: TGCAGCGCTAGGACTAGCGGGAGGCTGGATACGCAGTATTTT
clone size: .
J gene: TRBJ2-3
V gene: TRBV29-1
D gene: TRBD2

CDR3 protein: CASSVSGQSSYEQYF
CDR3 DNA: TGTGCCAGCAGCGTATCGGGACAGAGCTCCTACGAGCAGTACTTC
clone size: .
J gene: TRBJ2-7
V gene: TRBV9
D gene: TRBD1

CDR3 protein: CASSTRQYHEQYF
CDR3 DNA: TGTGCCAGTAGTACGCGACAGTACCACGAGCAGTACTTC
clone size: once
J gene: TRBJ2-7
V gene: TRBV19
D gene: .

CDR3 protein: CASSLAGGGPNTEAFF
CDR3 DNA: TGTGCCAGCAGCTTAGCGGGGGGTGGTCCGAACACTGAAGCTTTCTTT
clone size: .
J gene: TRBJ1-1
V gene: TRBV7-6
D gene: .

CDR3 protein: CASNPGDPPGNEQFF
CDR3 DNA: TGTGCCAGCAACCCGGGGGACCCGCCCGGCAATGAGCAGTTCTTC
clone size: .
J gene: TRBJ2-1
V gene: TRBV7-9
D gene: .

CDR3 protein: CASSPRGPTYEQYF
CDR3 DNA: TGTGCCAGCTCACCACGGGGTCCGACCTACGAGCAGTACTTC
clone size: .
J gene: TRBJ2-7
V gene: TRBV18
D gene: .

CDR3 protein: CASSSPGTGASPLHF
CDR3 DNA: TGTGCCAGCAGCTCCCCCGGGACAGGCGCATCACCCCTCCACTTT
clone size: .
J gene: TRBJ1-6
V gene: TRBV7-2
D gene: TRBD1

CDR3 protein: CASSVGGGNHYEQYF
CDR3 DNA: TGTGCCAGCAGCGTGGGGGGAGGGAACCACTACGAGCAGTACTTC
clone size: once
J gene: TRBJ2-7
V gene: TRBV9
D gene: TRBD2

CDR3 protein: CASSELRDTGELFF
CDR3 DNA: TGTGCCAGCAGTGAACTCAGGGACACCGGGGAGCTGTTTTTT
clone size: .
J gene: TRBJ2-2
V gene: TRBV25-1
D gene: .

CDR3 protein: CAWSVRAALINQPQHF
CDR3 DNA: TGTGCCTGGAGTGTTAGGGCGGCCCTGATCAATCAGCCCCAGCATTTT
clone size: .
J gene: TRBJ1-5
V gene: TRBV30
D gene: .

CDR3 protein: CASSLIQGAWTEAFF
CDR3 DNA: TGTGCCAGCAGCTTAATCCAGGGGGCTTGGACTGAAGCTTTCTTT
clone size: once
J gene: TRBJ1-1
V gene: TRBV7-8
D gene: TRBD1

CDR3 protein: CASSLGDRRFQPQHF
CDR3 DNA: TGTGCCAGCAGCTTGGGGGATCGACGGTTTCAGCCCCAGCATTTT
clone size: once
J gene: TRBJ1-5
V gene: TRBV5-8
D gene: .

CDR3 protein: CASSYSTGGGAYEQYF
CDR3 DNA: TGTGCCAGCAGTTACTCGACGGGGGGCGGCGCCTACGAGCAGTACTTC
clone size: .
J gene: TRBJ2-7
V gene: TRBV6-5
D gene: .

CDR3 protein: CASSLRQGSEQYF
CDR3 DNA: TGTGCCAGCAGCCTAAGACAGGGAAGCGAGCAGTACTTC
clone size: .
J gene: TRBJ2-7
V gene: TRBV11-2
D gene: TRBD1

CDR3 protein: CASTQAGGPNNEQFF
CDR3 DNA: TGTGCCAGCACCCAAGCGGGAGGGCCGAATAATGAGCAGTTCTTC
clone size: .
J gene: TRBJ2-1
V gene: TRBV6-5
D gene: TRBD2

CDR3 protein: CASSPRPRPNTEAFF
CDR3 DNA: TGTGCCAGCTCACCAAGGCCCAGGCCGAACACTGAAGCTTTCTTT
clone size: .
J gene: TRBJ1-1
V gene: TRBV18
D gene: .

CDR3 protein: CASSQDRVGDTEAFF
CDR3 DNA: TGTGCCAGCAGCCAAGATAGGGTTGGGGACACTGAAGCTTTCTTT
clone size: .
J gene: TRBJ1-1
V gene: TRBV4-2
D gene: .

CDR3 protein: CSVVGQSGRETQYF
CDR3 DNA: TGCAGCGTTGTGGGACAATCCGGGAGGGAGACCCAGTACTTC
clone size: .
J gene: TRBJ2-5
V gene: TRBV29-1
D gene: .

CDR3 protein: CASSPGQGGNQPQHF
CDR3 DNA: TGCGCCAGCAGCCCCGGACAGGGGGGCAATCAGCCCCAGCATTTT
clone size: .
J gene: TRBJ1-5
V gene: TRBV4-3
D gene: TRBD1

CDR3 protein: CASSWVQINTEAFF
CDR3 DNA: TGTGCCAGCAGCTGGGTCCAAATTAACACTGAAGCTTTCTTT
clone size: .
J gene: TRBJ1-1
V gene: TRBV7-2
D gene: .